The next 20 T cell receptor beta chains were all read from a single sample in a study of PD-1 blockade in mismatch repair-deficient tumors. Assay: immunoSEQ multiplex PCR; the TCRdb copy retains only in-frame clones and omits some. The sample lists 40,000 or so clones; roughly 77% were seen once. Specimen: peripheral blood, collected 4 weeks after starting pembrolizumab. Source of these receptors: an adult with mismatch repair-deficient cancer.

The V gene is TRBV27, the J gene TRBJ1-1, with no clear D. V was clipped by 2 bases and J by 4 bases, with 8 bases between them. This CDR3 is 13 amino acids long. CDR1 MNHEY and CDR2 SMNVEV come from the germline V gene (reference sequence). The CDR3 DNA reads TGTGCCAGCAGTTTACGAGGGAGCACTGAAGCTTTCTTT. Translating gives CASSLRGSTEAFF.

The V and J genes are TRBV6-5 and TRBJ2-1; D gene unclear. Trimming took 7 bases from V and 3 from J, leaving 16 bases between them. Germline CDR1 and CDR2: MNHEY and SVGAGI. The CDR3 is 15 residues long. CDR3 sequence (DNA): TGTGCCAGCACCCCAAGGAGTGGGTTCTACAATGAGCAGTTCTTC. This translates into CASTPRSGFYNEQFF.

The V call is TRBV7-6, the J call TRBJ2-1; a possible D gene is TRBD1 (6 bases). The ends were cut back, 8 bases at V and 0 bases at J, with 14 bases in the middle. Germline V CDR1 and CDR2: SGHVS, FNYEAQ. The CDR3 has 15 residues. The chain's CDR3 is CASAGGRSSYNEQFF. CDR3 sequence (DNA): TGTGCCAGCGCTGGGGGCAGAAGCTCCTACAATGAGCAGTTCTTC.

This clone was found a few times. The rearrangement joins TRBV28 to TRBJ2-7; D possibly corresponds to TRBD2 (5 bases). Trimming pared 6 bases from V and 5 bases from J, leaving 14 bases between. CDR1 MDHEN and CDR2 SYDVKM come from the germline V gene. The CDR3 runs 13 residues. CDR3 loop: CASRIGGRHEQYF. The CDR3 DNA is TGTGCCAGCAGAATAGGAGGCAGGCACGAGCAGTACTTC.

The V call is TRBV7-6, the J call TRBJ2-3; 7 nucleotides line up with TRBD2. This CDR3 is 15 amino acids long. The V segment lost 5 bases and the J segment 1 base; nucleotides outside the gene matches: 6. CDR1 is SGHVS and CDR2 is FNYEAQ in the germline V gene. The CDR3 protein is CASSAASGGTDTQYF. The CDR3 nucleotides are TGTGCCAGCAGCGCCGCTAGCGGTGGCACAGATACGCAGTATTTT.

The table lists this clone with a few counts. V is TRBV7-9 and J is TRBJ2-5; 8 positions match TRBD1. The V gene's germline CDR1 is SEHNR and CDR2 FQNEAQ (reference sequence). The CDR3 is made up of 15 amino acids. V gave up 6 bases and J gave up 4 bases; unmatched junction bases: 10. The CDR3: CASRKGQGARETQYF. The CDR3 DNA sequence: TGTGCCAGCAGGAAAGGCCAGGGGGCTCGAGAGACCCAGTACTTC.

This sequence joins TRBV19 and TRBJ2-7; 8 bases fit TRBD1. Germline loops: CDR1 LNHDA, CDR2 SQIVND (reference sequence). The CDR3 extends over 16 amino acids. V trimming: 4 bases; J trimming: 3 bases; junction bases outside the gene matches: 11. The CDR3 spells CASSTRTGTGIYEQYF. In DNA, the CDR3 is TGTGCCAGTAGTACACGAACCGGGACAGGCATCTACGAGCAGTACTTC. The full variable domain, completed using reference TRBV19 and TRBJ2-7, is DGGITQSPKYLFRKEGQNVTLSCEQNLNHDAMYWYRQDPGQGLRLIYYSQIVNDFQKGDIAEGYSVSREKKESFPLTVTSAQKNPTAFYLCASSTRTGTGIYEQYFGPGTRLTVT.

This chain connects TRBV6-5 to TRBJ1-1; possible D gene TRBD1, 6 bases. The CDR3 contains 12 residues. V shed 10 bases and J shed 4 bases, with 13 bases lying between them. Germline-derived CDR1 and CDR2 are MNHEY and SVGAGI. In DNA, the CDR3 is TGTGCCACGAGTCAGGGGAGCACTGAAGCTTTCTTT. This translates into CATSQGSTEAFF.

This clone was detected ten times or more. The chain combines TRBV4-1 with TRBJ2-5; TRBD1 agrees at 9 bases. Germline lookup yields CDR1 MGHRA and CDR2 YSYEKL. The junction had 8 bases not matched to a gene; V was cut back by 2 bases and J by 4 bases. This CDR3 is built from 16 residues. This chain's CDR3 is CASSQFSRGQGETQYF. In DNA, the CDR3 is TGCGCCAGCAGCCAATTCTCCAGGGGACAGGGAGAGACCCAGTACTTC.

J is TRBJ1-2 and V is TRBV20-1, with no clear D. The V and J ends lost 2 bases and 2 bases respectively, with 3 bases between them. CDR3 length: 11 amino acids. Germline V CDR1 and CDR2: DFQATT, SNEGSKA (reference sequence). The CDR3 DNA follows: TGCAGTGCTAGATCCAACTATGGCTACACCTTC. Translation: CSARSNYGYTF.

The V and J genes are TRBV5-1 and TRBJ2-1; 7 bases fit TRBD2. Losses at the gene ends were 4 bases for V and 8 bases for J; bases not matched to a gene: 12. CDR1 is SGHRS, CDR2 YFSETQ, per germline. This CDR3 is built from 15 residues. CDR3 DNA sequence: TGCGCCAGCAGCGTCCTGACTAGCCGTGGCGATGAGCAGTTCTTC. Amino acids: CASSVLTSRGDEQFF.

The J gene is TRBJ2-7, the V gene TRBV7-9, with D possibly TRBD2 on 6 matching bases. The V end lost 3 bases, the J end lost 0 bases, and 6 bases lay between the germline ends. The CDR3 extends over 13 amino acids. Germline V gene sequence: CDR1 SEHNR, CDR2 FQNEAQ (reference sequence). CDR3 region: CASSLRDSYEQYF. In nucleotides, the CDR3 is TGTGCCAGCAGCTTGCGGGACTCCTACGAGCAGTACTTC.

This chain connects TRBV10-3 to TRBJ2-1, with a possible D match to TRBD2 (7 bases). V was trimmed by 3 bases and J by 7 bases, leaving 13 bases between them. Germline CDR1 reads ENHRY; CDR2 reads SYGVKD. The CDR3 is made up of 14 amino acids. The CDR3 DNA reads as TGTGCCATCAGTGATCCGGGGGGCTTGAATGAGCAGTTCTTC. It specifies CAISDPGGLNEQFF.

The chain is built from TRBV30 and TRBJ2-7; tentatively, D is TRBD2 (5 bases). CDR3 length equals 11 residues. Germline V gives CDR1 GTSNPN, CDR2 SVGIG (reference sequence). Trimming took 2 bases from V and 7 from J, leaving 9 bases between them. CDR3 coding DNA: TGTGCCTGGAGTCGGGGATTGGAGCAGTACTTC. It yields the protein CAWSRGLEQYF.

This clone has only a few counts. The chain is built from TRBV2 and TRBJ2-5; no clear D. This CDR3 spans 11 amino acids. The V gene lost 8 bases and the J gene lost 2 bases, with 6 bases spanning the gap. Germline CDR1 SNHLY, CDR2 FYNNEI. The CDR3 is CASQQQETQYF. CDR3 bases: TGTGCCAGCCAACAACAAGAGACCCAGTACTTC.

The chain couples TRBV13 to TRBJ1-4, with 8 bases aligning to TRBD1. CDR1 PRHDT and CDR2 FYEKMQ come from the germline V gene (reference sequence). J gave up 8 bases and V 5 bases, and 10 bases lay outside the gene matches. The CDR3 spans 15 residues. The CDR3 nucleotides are TGTGCCAGCAGCGCGCGGACAGGGCTAGGAGAAAAACTGTTTTTT. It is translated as CASSARTGLGEKLFF.

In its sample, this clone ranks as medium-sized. This CDR3 is CASTRSGTNLLEQYF. The CDR3 coding sequence is TGTGCCAGCACCCGATCCGGGACTAATTTGTTGGAGCAGTACTTC. The chain combines TRBV6-6 with TRBJ2-7; the match to TRBD2 covers 7 bases. CDR1 MNHNY and CDR2 SVGAGI come from the germline V gene (reference sequence). The CDR3 sequence is 15 residues long. The V segment lost 7 bases and the J segment 7 bases; nucleotides outside the gene matches: 16.

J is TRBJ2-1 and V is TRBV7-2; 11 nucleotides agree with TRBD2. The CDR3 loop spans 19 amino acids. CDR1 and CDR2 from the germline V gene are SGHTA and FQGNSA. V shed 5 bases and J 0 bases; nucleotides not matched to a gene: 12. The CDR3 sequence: CASSNTSGRLLSSYNEQFF. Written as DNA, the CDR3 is TGTGCCAGCAGCAATACTAGCGGGAGATTACTTAGCTCCTACAATGAGCAGTTCTTC.

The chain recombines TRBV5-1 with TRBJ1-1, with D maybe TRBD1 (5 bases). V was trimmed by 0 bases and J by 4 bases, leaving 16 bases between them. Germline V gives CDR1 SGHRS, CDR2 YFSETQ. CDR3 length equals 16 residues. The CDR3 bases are TGCGCCAGCAGCTTGGGACAGTTTAGGGCTAGCACTGAAGCTTTCTTT. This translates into CASSLGQFRASTEAFF.

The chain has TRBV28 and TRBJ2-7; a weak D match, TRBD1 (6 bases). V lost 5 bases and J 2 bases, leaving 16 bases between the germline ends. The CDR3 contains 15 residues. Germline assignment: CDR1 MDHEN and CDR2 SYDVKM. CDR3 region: CASSNPGQPTYEQYF. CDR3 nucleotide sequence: TGTGCCAGCAGTAACCCGGGACAACCCACCTACGAGCAGTACTTC.